This T cell receptor beta chain derives from a study of glioma-infiltrating T cells after dendritic cell vaccination. Looking at the study overall: At biweekly intervals, patients got three intradermal dendritic cell vaccine injections.

Time point denoted: after dendritic cell vaccination, including at tumor progression/relapse. This clone has only one observation. Antigen: not known. Study outcomes and limitations: Patients with more pretreatment TILs had longer time to progression and survival. Survival was not directly related to TCR clonality in these patients.

The primer mix had 60 V beta and 13 J beta primers. Measured with immunoSEQ multiplex PCR; TCRdb has only the in-frame clones, and not every one. The profile shows fewer than 65,000 clones, approximately 89% of them singletons. The source was blood, collected after dendritic cell vaccination. This TCR derives from a human donor with glioblastoma.

The CDR3, as DNA: TGTGCCAGCAGCTTGGGATGGGGAGCGGGAGTTACCGAGCAGTACTTC. It codes for CASSLGWGAGVTEQYF. The chain is built from TRBV5-5 and TRBJ2-7; the match to TRBD2 covers 8 bases. The germline CDR1 and CDR2 sequences are SGHKS and YYEKEE (reference sequence). The V and J ends lost 0 bases and 6 bases, in that order; junction bases with no gene match: 11. The CDR3 consists of 16 residues.